The 10 T cell receptor beta chains below were found in one sample sequenced in a study of blood T cell repertoires in COVID-19. Repertoires were generated with immunoSEQ multiplex PCR, while TCRdb's copy carries only in-frame clones and drops some. The repertoire holds nearly 300,000 clones, with around 92% as singletons. The sample comprised PBMCs or T cells enriched from blood (not recorded which). The receptor set was obtained from a woman aged 50 to 60 who had been exposed to COVID-19.

V gene TRBV2 combines with J gene TRBJ1-2; perhaps TRBD1 as D (5 bases). Germline V CDR1 and CDR2: SNHLY, FYNNEI. The CDR3 covers 12 residues. V lost 4 bases to trimming and J lost 2 bases, with 5 bases between them. The CDR3 coding sequence is TGTGCCAGCAGTGCAGGGAACTATGGCTACACCTTC. It translates to CASSAGNYGYTF.

This sequence joins TRBV11-2 and TRBJ1-1, with 7 bases aligning to TRBD1. Per the germline V gene, CDR1 is SGHAT and CDR2 is FQNNGV. The J segment lost 4 bases and the V segment lost 5 bases, leaving 16 bases of the junction unmatched. This CDR3 comprises 17 residues. The CDR3 sequence is CASSHRIRQGGRTEAFF. The DNA for the CDR3 is TGTGCCAGCAGCCATAGGATACGACAGGGAGGCCGCACTGAAGCTTTCTTT.

The CDR3, as DNA: TGCGCCAGCAGCCACGGAGGACTAGCGGGGCGGAACACCGGGGAGCTGTTTTTT. It translates to CASSHGGLAGRNTGELFF. The chain carries TRBV4-1 and TRBJ2-2; 12 bases are a match to TRBD2. The CDR3 loop spans 18 amino acids. The V and J ends lost 3 bases and 1 base, in that order; junction bases with no gene match: 6. Germline V gene sequence: CDR1 MGHRA, CDR2 YSYEKL.

The chain is built from TRBV4-1 and TRBJ2-7; D is possibly TRBD1 (5 bases). This CDR3 is 15 amino acids long. Germline V gene lookup returns CDR1 MGHRA and CDR2 YSYEKL. V lost 3 bases and J lost 2, with 14 bases in between. This CDR3 is CASSQEIRGPYEQYF. The CDR3, as DNA: TGCGCCAGCAGCCAGGAGATAAGGGGCCCCTACGAGCAGTACTTC.

The chain joins TRBV27 to TRBJ1-6, with TRBD1 as a possible D gene (5 bases). The CDR3 is 17 residues long. From germline, CDR1 is MNHEY and CDR2 SMNVEV (reference sequence). V was trimmed by 5 bases and J by 7 bases, leaving 21 bases between them. The CDR3 DNA reads as TGTGCCAGCAGTCCAAAGGGCGGGGGGGTGGAAAATTCACCCCTCCACTTT. This encodes CASSPKGGGVENSPLHF.

The genes are TRBV10-3 and TRBJ2-7, with D tentatively TRBD1 (6 bases). The CDR3 is made up of 15 amino acids. CDR1 is ENHRY, CDR2 SYGVKD, per germline. Trimming pared 10 bases from V and 0 bases from J, leaving 19 bases between. CDR3 DNA: TGTGCCACCTCCTCGGACAGTTCGAGCTCCTACGAGCAGTACTTC. Translation: CATSSDSSSSYEQYF.

The genes are TRBV28 and TRBJ1-2, with D maybe TRBD1 (6 bases). Germline V gene sequence: CDR1 MDHEN, CDR2 SYDVKM. V lost 7 bases and J 8 bases, leaving 17 bases between the germline ends. The CDR3 runs 13 residues. The CDR3 nucleotides are TGTGCCAGCACCCCGGGCGGGGGCTGGGGCTACACCTTC. It encodes CASTPGGGWGYTF.

The gene calls are TRBV27 and TRBJ2-3; D is unclear. V gave up 3 bases and J gave up 1 base, with 8 bases separating them. Germline V lookup: CDR1 MNHEY, CDR2 SMNVEV (reference sequence). This CDR3 has 14 residues. This CDR3 reads CASSFSSRTDTQYF. CDR3 coding DNA: TGTGCCAGCAGTTTTTCCTCCCGCACAGATACGCAGTATTTT.

The V and J genes are TRBV3-1 (or the pseudogene TRBV3-2) and TRBJ2-4; 9 bases are shared with TRBD1. The length of the CDR3 is 20 residues. Germline V gives CDR1 LGHDT, CDR2 YNNKEL (reference sequence). V lost 0 bases and J lost 2; bases outside the gene matches: 14. For the CDR3, the DNA is TGTGCCAGCAGCCAAGAGTACGGGACAGGGACAGTCGGTACCAAAAACATTCAGTACTTC. Encoded protein: CASSQEYGTGTVGTKNIQYF.

This clone was seen just once. V usage is TRBV6-1 and J usage is TRBJ2-2; 8 bases line up with TRBD1. Trimming cost V 4 bases and J 5 bases; bases outside gene matches: 21. Germline lookup yields CDR1 MNHNS and CDR2 SASEGT. The CDR3 consists of 20 residues. In DNA, the CDR3 is TGTGCCAGCAGTGGACACACCGGGACAGGCGGCTTGCGTCTTACCGGGGAGCTGTTTTTT. Translating gives CASSGHTGTGGLRLTGELFF.